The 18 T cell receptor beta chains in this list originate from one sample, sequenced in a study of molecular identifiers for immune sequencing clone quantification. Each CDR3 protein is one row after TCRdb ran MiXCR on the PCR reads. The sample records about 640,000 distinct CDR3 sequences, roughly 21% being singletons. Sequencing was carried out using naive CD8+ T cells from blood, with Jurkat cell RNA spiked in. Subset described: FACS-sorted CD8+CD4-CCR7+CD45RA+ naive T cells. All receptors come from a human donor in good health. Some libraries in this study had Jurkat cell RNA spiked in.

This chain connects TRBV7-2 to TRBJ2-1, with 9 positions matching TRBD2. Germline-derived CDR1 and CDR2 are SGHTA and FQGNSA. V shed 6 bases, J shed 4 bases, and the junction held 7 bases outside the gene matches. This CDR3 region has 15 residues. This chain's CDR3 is CASRGSGSAYNEQFF. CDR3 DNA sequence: TGTGCCAGCAGGGGTAGCGGGAGCGCTTACAATGAGCAGTTCTTC. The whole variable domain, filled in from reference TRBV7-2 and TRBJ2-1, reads GAGVSQSPSNKVTEKGKDVELRCDPISGHTALYWYRQSLGQGLEFLIYFQGNSAPDKSGLPSDRFSAERTGGSVSTLTIQRTQQEDSAVYLCASRGSGSAYNEQFFGPGTRLTVL.

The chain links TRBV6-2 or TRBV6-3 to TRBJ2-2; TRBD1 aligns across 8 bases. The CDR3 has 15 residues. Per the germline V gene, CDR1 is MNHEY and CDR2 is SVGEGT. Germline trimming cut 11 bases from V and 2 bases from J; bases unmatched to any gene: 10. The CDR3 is CAASNDRGNTGELFF. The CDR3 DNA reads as TGTGCCGCATCAAATGACAGGGGAAACACCGGGGAGCTGTTTTTT.

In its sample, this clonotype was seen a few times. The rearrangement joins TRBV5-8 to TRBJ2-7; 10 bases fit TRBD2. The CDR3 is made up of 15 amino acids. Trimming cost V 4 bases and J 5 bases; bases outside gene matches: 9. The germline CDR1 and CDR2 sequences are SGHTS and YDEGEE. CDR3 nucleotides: TGTGCCAGCAGCCCCGGGACTAGCGAGTTGAACGAGCAGTACTTC. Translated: CASSPGTSELNEQYF.

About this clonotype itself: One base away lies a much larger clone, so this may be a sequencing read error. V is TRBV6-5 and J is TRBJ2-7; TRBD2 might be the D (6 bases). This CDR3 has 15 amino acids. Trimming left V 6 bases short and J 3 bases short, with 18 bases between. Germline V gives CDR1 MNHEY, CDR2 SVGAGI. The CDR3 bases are TGTGCCAGCAGGGTGGAACCCGGGACTGACTACGAGCAGTACTTC. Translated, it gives CASRVEPGTDYEQYF.

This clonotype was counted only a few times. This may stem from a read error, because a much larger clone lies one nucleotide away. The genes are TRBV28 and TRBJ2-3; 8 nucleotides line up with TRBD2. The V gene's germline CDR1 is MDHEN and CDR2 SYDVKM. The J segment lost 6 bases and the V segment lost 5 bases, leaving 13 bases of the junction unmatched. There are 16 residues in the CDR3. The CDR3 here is CASSPPAGEDMDTQYF. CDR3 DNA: TGTGCCAGCAGTCCCCCAGCGGGGGAGGACATGGATACGCAGTATTTT.

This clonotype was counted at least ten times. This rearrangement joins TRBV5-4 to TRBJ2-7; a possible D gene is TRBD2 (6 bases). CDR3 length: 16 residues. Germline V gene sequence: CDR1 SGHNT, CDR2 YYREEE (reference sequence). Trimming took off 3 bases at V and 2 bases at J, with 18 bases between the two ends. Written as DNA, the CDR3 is TGTGCCAGCAGCTCCCCGGAGGGTCGGCCCGCCTACGAGCAGTACTTC. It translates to CASSSPEGRPAYEQYF.

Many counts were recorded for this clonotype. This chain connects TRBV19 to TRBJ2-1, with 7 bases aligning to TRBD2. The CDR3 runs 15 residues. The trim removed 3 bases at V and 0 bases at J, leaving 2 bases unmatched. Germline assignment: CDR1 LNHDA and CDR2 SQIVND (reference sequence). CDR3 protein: CASSIGGGSYNEQFF. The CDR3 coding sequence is TGTGCCAGTAGTATTGGGGGGGGCTCCTACAATGAGCAGTTCTTC.

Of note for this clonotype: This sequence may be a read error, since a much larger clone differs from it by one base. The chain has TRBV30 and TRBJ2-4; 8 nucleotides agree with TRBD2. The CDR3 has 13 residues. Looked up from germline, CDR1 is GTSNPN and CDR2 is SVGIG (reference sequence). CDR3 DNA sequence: TGTGCCTGGAACGGAGCGGGAGAGGACATTCGGTACTTC. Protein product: CAWNGAGEDIRYF.

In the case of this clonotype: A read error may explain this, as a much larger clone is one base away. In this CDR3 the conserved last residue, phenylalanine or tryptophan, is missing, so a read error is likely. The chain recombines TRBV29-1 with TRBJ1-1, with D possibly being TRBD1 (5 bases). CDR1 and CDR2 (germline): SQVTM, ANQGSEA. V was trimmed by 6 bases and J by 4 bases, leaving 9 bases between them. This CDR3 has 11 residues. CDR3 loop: CSVGGGTEAFS. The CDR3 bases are TGCAGCGTGGGGGGAGGCACTGAAGCTTTCTCT.

The DNA of the CDR3 is TGTGCCAGCAGCATCCGGGCAGGGCTCCAGCCCCAGCATTTT. Amino acid sequence: CASSIRAGLQPQHF. The chain couples TRBV27 to TRBJ1-5, with D possibly being TRBD1 (5 bases). The V and J ends lost 6 bases and 7 bases respectively, with 16 bases between them. The germline V gene encodes CDR1 MNHEY and CDR2 SMNVEV (reference sequence). This CDR3 spans 14 amino acids.

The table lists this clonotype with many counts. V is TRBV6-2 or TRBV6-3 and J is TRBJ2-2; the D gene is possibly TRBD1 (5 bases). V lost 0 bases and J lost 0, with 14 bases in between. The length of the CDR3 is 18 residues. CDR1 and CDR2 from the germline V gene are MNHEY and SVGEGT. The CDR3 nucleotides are TGTGCCAGCAGTTACTCCACGACAGCACGCACGAACACCGGGGAGCTGTTTTTT. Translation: CASSYSTTARTNTGELFF.

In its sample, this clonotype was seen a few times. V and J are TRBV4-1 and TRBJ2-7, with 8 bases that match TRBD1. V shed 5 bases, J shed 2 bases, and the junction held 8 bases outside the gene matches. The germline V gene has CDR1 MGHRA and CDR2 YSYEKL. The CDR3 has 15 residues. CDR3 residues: CASSVRQGSAYEQYF. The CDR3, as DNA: TGCGCCAGCAGCGTCAGACAGGGGAGCGCCTACGAGCAGTACTTC.

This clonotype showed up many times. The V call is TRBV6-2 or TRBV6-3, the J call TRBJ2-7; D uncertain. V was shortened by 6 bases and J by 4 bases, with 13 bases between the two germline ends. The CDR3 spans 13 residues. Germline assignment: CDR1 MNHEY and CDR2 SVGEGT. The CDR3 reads CASSLFAGYEQYF. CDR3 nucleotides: TGTGCCAGCAGCCTGTTCGCTGGGTACGAGCAGTACTTC.

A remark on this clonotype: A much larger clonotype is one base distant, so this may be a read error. CDR3 residues: CASNTYPPTASGNTIYF. CDR3 sequence (DNA): TGTGCCAGCAACACCTACCCCCCGACAGCCTCTGGAAACACCATATATTTT. The rearrangement links TRBV9 to TRBJ1-3; maybe TRBD1 (5 bases). The CDR3 has 17 residues. CDR1 SGDLS and CDR2 YYNGEE come from the germline V gene. The V end was cut by 6 bases, the J end by 0 bases, with 19 bases between.

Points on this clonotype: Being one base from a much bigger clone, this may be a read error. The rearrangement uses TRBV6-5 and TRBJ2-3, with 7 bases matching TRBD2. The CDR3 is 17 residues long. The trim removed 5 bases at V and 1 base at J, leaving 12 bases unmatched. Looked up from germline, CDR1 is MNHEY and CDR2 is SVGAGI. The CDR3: CASSPTVWGGGTDTQYF. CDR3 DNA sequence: TGTGCCAGCAGTCCGACCGTATGGGGGGGGGGCACAGATACGCAGTATTTT.

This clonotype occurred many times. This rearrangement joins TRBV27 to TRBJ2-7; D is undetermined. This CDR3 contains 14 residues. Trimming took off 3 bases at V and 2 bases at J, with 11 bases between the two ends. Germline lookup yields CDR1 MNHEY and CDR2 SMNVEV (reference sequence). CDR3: CASSFSGSAYEQYF. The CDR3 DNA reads TGTGCCAGCAGTTTTTCGGGCAGTGCCTACGAGCAGTACTTC.

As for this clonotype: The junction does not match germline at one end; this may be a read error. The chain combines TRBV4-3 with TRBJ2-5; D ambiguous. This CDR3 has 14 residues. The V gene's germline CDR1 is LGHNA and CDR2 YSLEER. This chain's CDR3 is CSSSQDRAEETQYF. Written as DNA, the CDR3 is TGCTCCAGCAGCCAAGACCGGGCGGAAGAGACCCAGTACTTC.

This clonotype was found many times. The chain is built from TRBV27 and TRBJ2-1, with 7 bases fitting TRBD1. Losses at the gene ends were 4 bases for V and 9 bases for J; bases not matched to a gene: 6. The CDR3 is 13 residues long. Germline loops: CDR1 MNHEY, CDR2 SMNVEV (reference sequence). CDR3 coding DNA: TGTGCCAGCAGTTCCAGAGAGGGGGCTGAGCAGTTCTTC. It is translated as CASSSREGAEQFF.